This record looks at one T cell receptor (beta chain) sequence and its context. These data come from a study of brain T cells in children with intractable seizures. Data came from immunoSEQ multiplex PCR; TCRdb stores just in-frame clones and leaves some out. The data hold approximately 41,000 clones, with approximately 92% observed a single time. The length of the CDR3 is 12 residues. V shed 1 base and J shed 5 bases, with 5 bases lying between them. CDR1 is LGHDT, CDR2 YNNKEL, per germline (reference sequence). Sequencing was performed on peripheral blood, taken at surgery. The TCR sequence derives from a girl aged 2-9 years with tuberous sclerosis and intractable seizures. J is TRBJ1-1 and V is TRBV3-1 (or the pseudogene TRBV3-2); D is unresolved. The CDR3 spells CASSQVETEAFF. CDR3 in DNA: TGTGCCAGCAGCCAAGTAGAGACTGAAGCTTTCTTT.